Detailed here is one T cell receptor beta chain. These data come from a study of T cell changes during pregnancy in multiple sclerosis. Assay used: immunoSEQ multiplex PCR; TCRdb lists only in-frame clones, some missing. The table includes around 62,000 clones, about 90% detected once. The TCR sequence derives from a female donor in good health, enrolled as a control in a pregnancy study. Sequences were derived from peripheral blood, sampled in the second trimester of pregnancy.

The CDR3 loop is CASSYSQTGFSEQYF. In DNA, the CDR3 is TGTGCCAGCAGTTACTCGCAGACAGGTTTCAGCGAGCAGTACTTC. The chain employs TRBV6-6 and TRBJ2-7; D possibly corresponds to TRBD1 (6 bases). V lost 0 bases to trimming and J lost 6 bases, with 15 bases between them. This CDR3 spans 15 amino acids. Germline V gene lookup returns CDR1 MNHNY and CDR2 SVGAGI (reference sequence).